This is a list of T cell receptor beta chains from one sample in a study of chemoradiotherapy in HPV16-positive cancers. Clones were sequenced by immunoSEQ multiplex PCR, and TCRdb holds only the in-frame ones, with some missing. The table has around 19,000 clones, approximately 90% seen once; the top ten hold 14%. The specimen was blood, collected from a patient who underwent chemoradiotherapy. The receptors come from a human donor with HPV-associated anogenital cancer. CDR3s include the opening cysteine and the closing phenylalanine or tryptophan. The D gene is left open where the match is weak. Clone size is not always given. Where it is, it says once, few, many or a class for expanded clones.

d_gene: NA
v_gene: TRBV7-9
abundance: NA
j_gene: TRBJ1-2
CDR3aa: CASSLGTEYGYTF
CDR3nt: TGTGCCAGCAGCTTGGGGACGGAGTATGGCTACACCTTC

d_gene: NA
v_gene: TRBV29-1
abundance: NA
j_gene: TRBJ1-2
CDR3aa: CSVEESEGVDGYTF
CDR3nt: TGCAGCGTTGAAGAAAGTGAGGGGGTCGATGGCTACACCTTC

d_gene: NA
v_gene: TRBV2
abundance: NA
j_gene: TRBJ1-5
CDR3aa: CASSDAGGGQPQHF
CDR3nt: TGTGCCAGCAGTGATGCGGGAGGGGGTCAGCCCCAGCATTTT

d_gene: NA
v_gene: TRBV14
abundance: NA
j_gene: TRBJ1-1
CDR3aa: CASTYSRVQGGLDTEAFF
CDR3nt: TGTGCCAGCACCTATAGTAGGGTACAGGGAGGGTTGGACACTGAAGCTTTCTTT

d_gene: NA
v_gene: TRBV9
abundance: NA
j_gene: TRBJ2-5
CDR3aa: CASSVAGQETQYF
CDR3nt: TGTGCCAGCAGCGTAGCGGGACAAGAGACCCAGTACTTC

d_gene: NA
v_gene: TRBV5-6
abundance: NA
j_gene: TRBJ1-2
CDR3aa: CASSLGRNYGYTF
CDR3nt: TGTGCCAGCAGCTTGGGCAGGAACTATGGCTACACCTTC

d_gene: NA
v_gene: TRBV5-1
abundance: NA
j_gene: TRBJ1-1
CDR3aa: CASSFQSTGNTEAFF
CDR3nt: TGCGCCAGCAGCTTTCAATCTACAGGGAACACTGAAGCTTTCTTT

d_gene: TRBD2
v_gene: TRBV7-6
abundance: NA
j_gene: TRBJ2-1
CDR3aa: CASSPRLAAEQFF
CDR3nt: TGTGCCAGCAGCCCCCGACTAGCGGCTGAGCAGTTCTTC

d_gene: NA
v_gene: TRBV6-1
abundance: NA
j_gene: TRBJ1-2
CDR3aa: CASSEKVGGLRGYTF
CDR3nt: TGTGCCAGCAGTGAAAAAGTGGGGGGGCTCCGTGGCTACACCTTC

d_gene: NA
v_gene: TRBV27
abundance: NA
j_gene: TRBJ2-1
CDR3aa: CASSRPGHNEQFF
CDR3nt: TGTGCCAGCTCGCGGCCGGGCCACAATGAGCAGTTCTTC

d_gene: NA
v_gene: TRBV7-2
abundance: NA
j_gene: TRBJ2-5
CDR3aa: CASSPNNDRSETQYF
CDR3nt: TGTGCCAGCAGCCCGAATAATGACAGGTCGGAGACCCAGTACTTC

d_gene: NA
v_gene: TRBV7-9
abundance: NA
j_gene: TRBJ1-4
CDR3aa: CASSFTLGVTDEKLFF
CDR3nt: TGTGCCAGCAGCTTCACCCTGGGGGTCACTGATGAAAAACTGTTTTTT

d_gene: TRBD2
v_gene: TRBV7-2
abundance: NA
j_gene: TRBJ2-5
CDR3aa: CASSFQGSGGGETQYF
CDR3nt: TGTGCCAGCAGCTTCCAAGGGAGCGGGGGAGGGGAGACCCAGTACTTC

d_gene: NA
v_gene: TRBV19
abundance: NA
j_gene: TRBJ1-3
CDR3aa: CASRRVSSGNTIYF
CDR3nt: TGTGCCAGTAGAAGGGTCTCCTCTGGAAACACCATATATTTT

d_gene: NA
v_gene: TRBV5-6
abundance: NA
j_gene: TRBJ1-5
CDR3aa: CASSLGGGRTNQPQHF
CDR3nt: TGTGCCAGCAGCTTGGGAGGCGGCAGGACCAATCAGCCCCAGCATTTT

d_gene: NA
v_gene: TRBV7-9
abundance: NA
j_gene: TRBJ2-1
CDR3aa: CASSLGSVSSYNEQFF
CDR3nt: TGTGCCAGCAGCTTAGGTAGCGTAAGCTCCTACAATGAGCAGTTCTTC

d_gene: NA
v_gene: TRBV7-9
abundance: NA
j_gene: TRBJ2-5
CDR3aa: CASSWASQETQYF
CDR3nt: TGTGCCAGCAGCTGGGCATCCCAAGAGACCCAGTACTTC

d_gene: NA
v_gene: TRBV30
abundance: once
j_gene: TRBJ1-2
CDR3aa: CAWREIGGLEDGYTF
CDR3nt: TGTGCCTGGAGGGAAATCGGGGGGCTCGAGGACGGCTACACCTTC

d_gene: NA
v_gene: TRBV10-3
abundance: NA
j_gene: TRBJ2-5
CDR3aa: CAISESKAGSLETQYF
CDR3nt: TGTGCCATCAGTGAGTCGAAGGCAGGGAGCTTGGAGACCCAGTACTTC

d_gene: TRBD1
v_gene: TRBV6-6
abundance: NA
j_gene: TRBJ2-7
CDR3aa: CAVGQGNEQYF
CDR3nt: TGTGCCGTAGGACAGGGAAACGAGCAGTACTTC

d_gene: NA
v_gene: TRBV18
abundance: NA
j_gene: TRBJ2-3
CDR3aa: CASSPTSTDTQYF
CDR3nt: TGTGCCAGCTCGCCTACTAGCACAGATACGCAGTATTTT

d_gene: NA
v_gene: TRBV7-6
abundance: NA
j_gene: TRBJ2-3
CDR3aa: CASSLRDMGTDTQYF
CDR3nt: TGTGCCAGCAGCCTACGGGATATGGGCACAGATACGCAGTATTTT

d_gene: NA
v_gene: TRBV5-4
abundance: once
j_gene: TRBJ2-3
CDR3aa: CAAARSSTDTQYF
CDR3nt: TGTGCCGCCGCGCGGAGCAGCACAGATACGCAGTATTTT

d_gene: NA
v_gene: TRBV14
abundance: once
j_gene: TRBJ1-5
CDR3aa: CASSQGGAGQPQHF
CDR3nt: TGTGCCAGCAGCCAAGGAGGGGCGGGACAGCCCCAGCATTTT

d_gene: NA
v_gene: TRBV5-8
abundance: NA
j_gene: TRBJ1-6
CDR3aa: CASSWGDSSYNSPLHF
CDR3nt: TGTGCCAGCAGCTGGGGCGACAGCTCCTATAATTCACCCCTCCACTTT

d_gene: NA
v_gene: TRBV7-9
abundance: NA
j_gene: TRBJ1-4
CDR3aa: CASSLAGGGTNEKLFF
CDR3nt: TGTGCCAGCAGCTTGGCCGGGGGCGGAACTAATGAAAAACTGTTTTTT

d_gene: TRBD2
v_gene: TRBV7-6
abundance: NA
j_gene: TRBJ2-5
CDR3aa: CASSPRGSGAIQETQYF
CDR3nt: TGTGCCAGCAGCCCCCGCGGTAGCGGGGCTATCCAAGAGACCCAGTACTTC

d_gene: TRBD2
v_gene: TRBV25-1
abundance: NA
j_gene: TRBJ2-1
CDR3aa: CASSDGGAGDYNEQFF
CDR3nt: TGTGCCAGCAGTGATGGGGGAGCGGGGGACTACAATGAGCAGTTCTTC

d_gene: NA
v_gene: TRBV15
abundance: NA
j_gene: TRBJ2-1
CDR3aa: CATSPKIGGTNEQFF
CDR3nt: TGTGCCACCAGCCCTAAAATAGGGGGGACCAATGAGCAGTTCTTC

d_gene: TRBD1
v_gene: TRBV7-2
abundance: NA
j_gene: TRBJ2-3
CDR3aa: CASSWDRNTQYF
CDR3nt: TGTGCCAGCAGCTGGGACAGGAATACGCAGTATTTT

d_gene: TRBD1
v_gene: TRBV6-1
abundance: NA
j_gene: TRBJ1-5
CDR3aa: CASSATGGGYQPQHF
CDR3nt: TGTGCCAGCAGCGCTACAGGGGGCGGTTATCAGCCCCAGCATTTT

d_gene: NA
v_gene: TRBV19
abundance: NA
j_gene: TRBJ1-1
CDR3aa: CASSLLDAAEAFF
CDR3nt: TGTGCCAGTAGTCTTTTGGACGCAGCTGAAGCTTTCTTT

d_gene: TRBD1
v_gene: TRBV30
abundance: NA
j_gene: TRBJ2-1
CDR3aa: CAWNRDREYNEQFF
CDR3nt: TGTGCCTGGAACCGGGACAGGGAATACAATGAGCAGTTCTTC

d_gene: NA
v_gene: TRBV13
abundance: once
j_gene: TRBJ2-1
CDR3aa: CASSLSNGYNEQFF
CDR3nt: TGTGCCAGCAGCTTAAGCAACGGTTACAATGAGCAGTTCTTC

d_gene: NA
v_gene: TRBV5-6
abundance: once
j_gene: TRBJ1-1
CDR3aa: CASSLGSTEAFF
CDR3nt: TGTGCCAGCAGCTTGGGGAGCACTGAAGCTTTCTTT

d_gene: NA
v_gene: TRBV11-2
abundance: NA
j_gene: TRBJ1-2
CDR3aa: CASSLGAGKGYGYTF
CDR3nt: TGTGCCAGCAGCTTAGGGGCAGGGAAGGGCTATGGCTACACCTTC

d_gene: NA
v_gene: TRBV6-1
abundance: NA
j_gene: TRBJ1-2
CDR3aa: CASSRGQYAYGYTF
CDR3nt: TGTGCCAGCAGTCGAGGACAGTACGCCTATGGCTACACCTTC

d_gene: NA
v_gene: TRBV2
abundance: NA
j_gene: TRBJ1-2
CDR3aa: CASSEYEYYGYTF
CDR3nt: TGTGCCAGCAGTGAATACGAATACTATGGCTACACCTTC

d_gene: TRBD2
v_gene: TRBV11-2
abundance: NA
j_gene: TRBJ2-1
CDR3aa: CASSWTSGGPFYNEQFF
CDR3nt: TGTGCCAGTTCTTGGACTAGCGGGGGACCCTTCTACAATGAGCAGTTCTTC

d_gene: NA
v_gene: TRBV6-5
abundance: NA
j_gene: TRBJ1-1
CDR3aa: CASRPDGYGDTEAFF
CDR3nt: TGTGCCAGCAGACCCGACGGGTACGGGGACACTGAAGCTTTCTTT

d_gene: TRBD2
v_gene: TRBV7-9
abundance: NA
j_gene: TRBJ2-7
CDR3aa: CASSSKGLAGAYEQYF
CDR3nt: TGTGCCAGCAGTTCCAAGGGGCTAGCGGGGGCCTACGAGCAGTACTTC

d_gene: TRBD1
v_gene: TRBV10-3
abundance: NA
j_gene: TRBJ1-2
CDR3aa: CAITKGTETNYGYTF
CDR3nt: TGTGCCATCACCAAGGGGACAGAGACTAACTATGGCTACACCTTC

d_gene: NA
v_gene: TRBV10-1
abundance: few
j_gene: TRBJ1-5
CDR3aa: CASSEAAAERINQPQHF
CDR3nt: TGCGCCAGCAGTGAGGCGGCAGCGGAGAGGATTAATCAGCCCCAGCATTTT

d_gene: NA
v_gene: TRBV5-1
abundance: NA
j_gene: TRBJ2-2
CDR3aa: CASSGGVTAGELFF
CDR3nt: TGCGCCAGCAGCGGAGGGGTGACGGCCGGGGAGCTGTTTTTT

d_gene: NA
v_gene: TRBV4-1
abundance: NA
j_gene: TRBJ2-6
CDR3aa: CASSQESVGGASGANVLTF
CDR3nt: TGCGCCAGCAGCCAAGAGTCCGTCGGTGGCGCCTCTGGGGCCAACGTCCTGACTTTC

d_gene: NA
v_gene: TRBV5-1
abundance: NA
j_gene: TRBJ1-3
CDR3aa: CASSLTQGGTGNTIYF
CDR3nt: TGCGCCAGCAGCCTTACCCAGGGAGGAACTGGAAACACCATATATTTT

d_gene: NA
v_gene: TRBV19
abundance: NA
j_gene: TRBJ1-1
CDR3aa: CASSIRDVNTEAFF
CDR3nt: TGTGCCAGTAGTATACGGGATGTGAACACTGAAGCTTTCTTT

d_gene: TRBD1
v_gene: TRBV27
abundance: NA
j_gene: TRBJ1-4
CDR3aa: CASSLMVGTGSEKLFF
CDR3nt: TGTGCCAGCAGTTTAATGGTAGGGACAGGGAGTGAAAAACTGTTTTTT